This T cell receptor (beta chain) appears in the sequencing data of a study of early T cells in non-severe SARS-CoV-2 infection. TCRdb called the 5' RACE reads again in MiXCR, with one record for every CDR3 protein. The sample shows about 60,000 distinct CDR3 sequences, under 15% of them seen only once. This clonotype was picked up a small number of times. The CDR3 sequence is 20 residues long. V lost 4 bases to trimming and J lost 2 bases; unmatched junction nucleotides: 14. The V gene's germline CDR1 is SGHVS and CDR2 FNYEAQ. The TCR was taken from an adult who was a healthcare worker with PCR-confirmed SARS-CoV-2 infection or an uninfected control (not recorded which). Input material: whole blood. The chain recombines TRBV7-6 with TRBJ2-3; 14 bases are shared with TRBD2. The CDR3 region is CASSYLPRTSGRPSTDTQYF. The CDR3 DNA reads TGTGCCAGCAGCTACCTTCCCCGGACTAGCGGGAGGCCTTCCACAGATACGCAGTATTTT.